What follows is one T cell receptor beta chain and its context. Its specificity is not known. Only in-frame clones appear in the TCRdb table, and some are missing; sequencing was by immunoSEQ multiplex PCR. Of about 3,900 clones listed, 76% are singletons. Treatment reported: treatment-naive control, cytoreductive nephrectomy. Controls included a few female and 10 or so male donors, resected 2011 to 2014. This sample is part of a study of radiation and T cells in renal cell carcinoma. Trimming removed 6 bases from V and 9 bases from J, with 12 bases in between. Germline CDR1 reads DFQATT; CDR2 reads SNEGSKA (reference sequence). The CDR3 runs 10 residues. Study-level findings and limits: Top 100 clonotypes averaged around 50% in irradiated versus roughly 43% in nephrectomy-only tumors.

The TCR was taken from a man aged 50 to 60 with renal cell carcinoma. The genes are TRBV20-1 and TRBJ2-7; maybe TRBD2 (6 bases). The sample here was tumor tissue, taken from a patient whose treatment was nephrectomy without radiotherapy. The CDR3, as DNA: TGCAGTGCAGAGCGGCGGGGGCAGTACTTC. It encodes CSAERRGQYF.